Listed below are T cell receptor beta chains from one sample, sequenced in a study of T cell repertoires in cytomegalovirus infection. TCRdb recomputed calls from the reads with MiXCR, one row per CDR3 protein. The sample lists hundreds of thousands of distinct CDR3 sequences, more than 20% occurring once. Sequencing was carried out using CD8+ T cells from PBMCs. All receptors derive from a human donor in good health (CMV status not recorded). Some clones in this sample may be carry-over from other donors' samples. Each CDR3 is given without its conserved first and last residue. Each record gives: J gene, V gene, CDR3 protein.

j_gene: TRBJ2-5; v_gene: TRBV10-3; CDR3aa: AISDTTGVYQETQY
j_gene: TRBJ2-2; v_gene: TRBV5-6; CDR3aa: ASSLRDGPNTGELF
j_gene: TRBJ1-5; v_gene: TRBV6-1; CDR3aa: AGSPERDSNQPQH
j_gene: TRBJ1-6; v_gene: TRBV6-5; CDR3aa: ASRRQSGNSPLH
j_gene: TRBJ2-1; v_gene: TRBV5-5; CDR3aa: ASTWGGEQF
j_gene: TRBJ1-4; v_gene: TRBV12-3/TRBV12-4; CDR3aa: ASRAQGLYEKLF
j_gene: TRBJ2-1; v_gene: TRBV27; CDR3aa: ASTPGGITNEQF
j_gene: TRBJ2-7; v_gene: TRBV13; CDR3aa: ASNQGNSLYEQY
j_gene: TRBJ2-1; v_gene: TRBV19; CDR3aa: ASSIAGRHNEQF
j_gene: TRBJ2-1; v_gene: TRBV20-1; CDR3aa: SAREEGYNEQF
j_gene: TRBJ1-2; v_gene: TRBV6-1; CDR3aa: ASSQWDLDGYT
j_gene: TRBJ2-5; v_gene: TRBV7-6; CDR3aa: ASSFGAGPLEKTQY
j_gene: TRBJ2-7; v_gene: TRBV13; CDR3aa: ASSYGGFQTYEQY
j_gene: TRBJ2-2; v_gene: TRBV19; CDR3aa: ATREGGWTNTGELF
j_gene: TRBJ1-4; v_gene: TRBV7-2; CDR3aa: ASSFTRDRDEKLF
j_gene: TRBJ1-6; v_gene: TRBV6-6; CDR3aa: AGGLPSPLH
j_gene: TRBJ2-4; v_gene: TRBV7-4; CDR3aa: ASSEKTGLAGDRDIQY
j_gene: TRBJ2-3; v_gene: TRBV7-9; CDR3aa: ASSPGTGPQY
j_gene: TRBJ2-7; v_gene: TRBV2; CDR3aa: ASSEAATWEQY
j_gene: TRBJ2-4; v_gene: TRBV27; CDR3aa: ASSLSAGRKNIQY
j_gene: TRBJ1-1; v_gene: TRBV29-1; CDR3aa: SAGTGIGMNTEAF
j_gene: TRBJ2-1; v_gene: TRBV19; CDR3aa: ASSMIPGNEQF
j_gene: TRBJ2-1; v_gene: TRBV29-1; CDR3aa: SGSGGAYNEQF
j_gene: TRBJ1-1; v_gene: TRBV5-6; CDR3aa: ASSGGQGLTEAF
j_gene: TRBJ2-5; v_gene: TRBV12-3/TRBV12-4; CDR3aa: ASSLSDRGLETQY
j_gene: TRBJ2-3; v_gene: TRBV10-3; CDR3aa: AISDTSGSVDTQY
j_gene: TRBJ1-2; v_gene: TRBV7-9; CDR3aa: ASSWGAGGYT
j_gene: TRBJ2-1; v_gene: TRBV29-1; CDR3aa: SADLSDYNEQF
j_gene: TRBJ2-1; v_gene: TRBV7-8; CDR3aa: ASSLGEGNYNEQF
j_gene: TRBJ1-2; v_gene: TRBV12-5; CDR3aa: ASGLEGPLRGYT
j_gene: TRBJ1-4; v_gene: TRBV29-1; CDR3aa: SVVWDSGKLF
j_gene: TRBJ2-7; v_gene: TRBV10-2; CDR3aa: ASSESLVVGYEQY
j_gene: TRBJ2-5; v_gene: TRBV7-4; CDR3aa: VSSLGAAQETQY
j_gene: TRBJ1-3; v_gene: TRBV11-2; CDR3aa: ASRSLSGSEGNTIY
j_gene: TRBJ2-5; v_gene: TRBV7-6; CDR3aa: ASSPAVSRQTQY
j_gene: TRBJ2-2; v_gene: TRBV29-1; CDR3aa: SVPRGPGELF
j_gene: TRBJ2-7; v_gene: TRBV7-9; CDR3aa: ASSEYDRIYEQY
j_gene: TRBJ2-1; v_gene: TRBV4-1; CDR3aa: ANRAFSGGNNEQF
j_gene: TRBJ1-1; v_gene: TRBV28; CDR3aa: ASTERLNTEAF
j_gene: TRBJ2-3; v_gene: TRBV12-5; CDR3aa: ASGLESDTQY
j_gene: TRBJ2-1; v_gene: TRBV7-9; CDR3aa: ASSSIPRDSYNEQF
j_gene: TRBJ2-1; v_gene: TRBV6-5; CDR3aa: ASSLGWPAYNEQF
j_gene: TRBJ1-4; v_gene: TRBV28; CDR3aa: ASSFGGDNEKLF
j_gene: TRBJ2-2; v_gene: TRBV6-2/TRBV6-3; CDR3aa: ASSEPDRGKTGELF
j_gene: TRBJ1-1; v_gene: TRBV29-1; CDR3aa: SLAEGGVPEAF
j_gene: TRBJ2-5; v_gene: TRBV23-1; CDR3aa: ASSQARDRDKIRETQY
j_gene: TRBJ2-2; v_gene: TRBV7-2; CDR3aa: ASSPLRGGRDTGELF
j_gene: TRBJ1-1; v_gene: TRBV10-3; CDR3aa: AIRTGGNTEAF
j_gene: TRBJ1-1; v_gene: TRBV5-1; CDR3aa: ASSFRWANTEAF
j_gene: TRBJ1-2; v_gene: TRBV9; CDR3aa: ASSLPAGGYT
j_gene: TRBJ2-1; v_gene: TRBV5-1; CDR3aa: ASSLTHEQF
j_gene: TRBJ2-1; v_gene: TRBV7-9; CDR3aa: ASSSGTGGLYNEQF
j_gene: TRBJ2-1; v_gene: TRBV27; CDR3aa: ASSFPGQGDNEQF